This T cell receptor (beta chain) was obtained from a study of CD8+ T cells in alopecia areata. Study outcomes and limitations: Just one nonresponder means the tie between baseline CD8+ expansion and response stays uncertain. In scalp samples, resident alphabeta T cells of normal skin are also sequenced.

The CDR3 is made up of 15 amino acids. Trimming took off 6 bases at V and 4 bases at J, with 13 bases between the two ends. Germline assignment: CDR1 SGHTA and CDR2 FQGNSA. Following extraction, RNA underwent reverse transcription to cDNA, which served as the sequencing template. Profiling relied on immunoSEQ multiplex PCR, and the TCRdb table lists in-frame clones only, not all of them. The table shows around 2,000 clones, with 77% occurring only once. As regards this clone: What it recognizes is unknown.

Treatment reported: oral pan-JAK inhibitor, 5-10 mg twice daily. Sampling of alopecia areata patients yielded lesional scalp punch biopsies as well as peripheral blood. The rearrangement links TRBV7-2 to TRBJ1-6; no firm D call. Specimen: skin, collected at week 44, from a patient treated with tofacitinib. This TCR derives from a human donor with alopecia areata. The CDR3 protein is CASRNTVTYNSPLHF. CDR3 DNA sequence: TGTGCCAGCAGAAACACAGTAACGTATAATTCACCCCTCCACTTT.